This is a list of T cell receptor beta chains from one sample in a study of CD8+ T cells in alopecia areata. The table came from immunoSEQ multiplex PCR; TCRdb's copy has only in-frame clones and leaves some out. The data show roughly 280,000 clones, 45% to 70% seen once. The sample in question was CD4+ T cells sorted from blood, obtained around week 54, from a patient treated with tofacitinib. Source of these receptors: a human donor with alopecia areata. CDR3s include the opening cysteine and the closing phenylalanine or tryptophan. The order of the fields is clone size, D gene, V gene, J gene, CDR3 DNA, CDR3 protein. A D gene is named only where the DNA matches it firmly. Clone size appears in some rows only: once, few, many, or a class for an expanded clone.

NA	TRBD2	TRBV7-2	TRBJ2-7	TGTGCCAGCAGCTTAACAAGCGGGGGGACCTACGAGCAGTACTTC	CASSLTSGGTYEQYF
NA	NA	TRBV7-2	TRBJ1-2	TGTGCCAGCATTCGGAGCGGAGCTAACTATGGCTACACCTTC	CASIRSGANYGYTF
NA	TRBD1	TRBV5-6	TRBJ1-6	TGTGCCAGCAGCTTGCAGCGGGACAGGATTTCTTCACCCCTCCACTTT	CASSLQRDRISSPLHF
NA	NA	TRBV5-5	TRBJ2-3	TGTGCCAGCAGTCCCTTGCCGGGACCCACAGATACGCAGTATTTT	CASSPLPGPTDTQYF
NA	TRBD2	TRBV7-9	TRBJ2-2	TGTGCCAGCAGCCTAGCGGGCAGCGGGGAGCTGTTTTTT	CASSLAGSGELFF
few	NA	TRBV29-1	TRBJ2-1	TGCAGCGGCCGTGCCTATGAGCAGTTCTTC	CSGRAYEQFF
NA	NA	TRBV7-3	TRBJ2-1	TGTGCCAGCAGCCTAGAGGCGGGTGAGCAGTTCTTC	CASSLEAGEQFF
NA	NA	TRBV5-1	TRBJ2-7	TGCGCCAGCAGCTTGCCCGGAACCTACGAGCAGTACTTC	CASSLPGTYEQYF
few	NA	TRBV5-8	TRBJ1-2	TGTGCCAGCAGCTTGGCTGGGGTTACTAACTATGGCTACACCTTC	CASSLAGVTNYGYTF
NA	TRBD2	TRBV5-4	TRBJ2-5	TGTGCCAGCAGCTTGGCCGGGGGGGAGACCCAGTACTTC	CASSLAGGETQYF
NA	NA	TRBV30	TRBJ1-2	TGTGCCTGGAGGGGAGTACCGATATCTAACTATGGCTACACCTTC	CAWRGVPISNYGYTF
once	NA	TRBV2	TRBJ2-7	TGTGCCAGCAGAGACGACCGCTACGAGCAGTACTTC	CASRDDRYEQYF
NA	NA	TRBV29-1	TRBJ2-7	TGCAGCGTTGGGACGGGATCCTACGAGCAGTACTTC	CSVGTGSYEQYF
NA	TRBD1	TRBV7-2	TRBJ1-6	TGTGCCAGCAGCCCCTCGACAGGGGTTAATTCACCCCTCCACTTT	CASSPSTGVNSPLHF
few	TRBD1	TRBV4-1	TRBJ2-3	TGCGCCAGCAGCCGAGGACAGGGGACATGGGATACGCAGTATTTT	CASSRGQGTWDTQYF
once	TRBD1	TRBV4-1	TRBJ2-7	TGCGCCAGCAGCCAGCCAAGACAGGGGAACTACGAGCAGTACTTC	CASSQPRQGNYEQYF
few	TRBD2	TRBV7-2	TRBJ2-3	TGTGCCAGCAGCTTAGCTCCAGCGGGGGTCACAGATACGCAGTATTTT	CASSLAPAGVTDTQYF
NA	TRBD1	TRBV30	TRBJ2-7	TGTGCCTGGAGTGGGCCGGGACAGCCCTACGAGCAGTACTTC	CAWSGPGQPYEQYF
NA	TRBD1	TRBV30	TRBJ1-2	TGTGCCTGGAGCCGACAGGGCGGTATTGGGACCTTC	CAWSRQGGIGTF
NA	NA	TRBV2	TRBJ2-5	TGTGCCAGCAGTCGGGACTCGTCCCGGACCCAGTACTTC	CASSRDSSRTQYF
NA	NA	TRBV10-3	TRBJ2-6	TGTGCCATCAGGGGCTCGAGCTCTGGGGCCAACGTCCTGACTTTC	CAIRGSSSGANVLTF
NA	NA	TRBV27	TRBJ2-3	TGTGCCACTACAAGAAACAGGGCGGGTGTAGATACGCAGTATTTT	CATTRNRAGVDTQYF
few	NA	TRBV28	TRBJ1-1	TGTGCCAGCAGTTCCACGGGTTGGGCAGGGTCGAACACTGAAGCTTTCTTT	CASSSTGWAGSNTEAFF
NA	NA	TRBV6-5	TRBJ1-1	TGTGCCAGCAGCCGGAAACAGGGAAGCACTGAAGCTTTCTTT	CASSRKQGSTEAFF
NA	NA	TRBV30	TRBJ2-2	TGTGCCTGGAGTCTACAGTGGAACACCGGGGAGCTGTTTTTT	CAWSLQWNTGELFF
few	NA	TRBV9	TRBJ1-1	TGTGCCAGCAGCGTAGGACCGGGACGGACGGAGACTGAAGCTTTCTTT	CASSVGPGRTETEAFF
NA	NA	TRBV7-9	TRBJ2-1	TGTGCCAGCAGCTTTGGGGGGAACTACAATGAGCAGTTCTTC	CASSFGGNYNEQFF